This TCR beta chain was recovered during a study of cytomegalovirus exposure and HLA in healthy donors (dated by TCRdb to the late 2010s). In the study overall: A later analysis indicated that the 120 or so validation repertoires were generated on the platform also employed for the 700 or so repertoires of the first cohort. Besides the first cohort of approximately 670 subjects, a separate validation cohort made up of 120 different subjects was used. The study aimed to test whether cataloging public T cell receptors could reveal signatures of past pathogen exposure. The study combined high-throughput TCR immunosequencing, statistical association of individual TCRs with disease status, and machine learning to predict cytomegalovirus infection status.

As to this clone: Its antigen is still unknown. Base-call qualities are not available, and no considerably larger clone is one nucleotide away.

Receptors were amplified or captured by the immunoSEQ multiplex PCR assay. Regarding the original processing steps: A statistical classification framework was developed to diagnose cytomegalovirus status using the catalog of TCR beta chain sequences. Imported from immuneACCESS, the table was reduced by TCRdb to in-frame sequences with V and J called. These copies leave out some clones; in studies compared against another copy, an unresolved V gene accounts for under half, and the cause of the remainder is not known. V and J calls and clone size are given by that table; D and trimming were obtained from the DNA. This sample comprises 150,000 to 250,000 clones, 80% to 90% of them detected only once. The ten largest account for 13% of the sample. Donors formed part of the validation cohort, which comprised over a hundred subjects and was distinct from the first cohort of several hundred subjects. The study at large found these results: In the study, 150 to 200 TCR beta chains were listed as associated with cytomegalovirus. A later analysis lacked HLA typing for the validation cohort, so it scored co-occurrence in that cohort across all 110 or so repertoires. A later analysis found that TCRs clustered in the first cohort also tended to co-occur in the roughly 120 validation repertoires, with approximately 95% of cluster scores above 0. The authors suggested that the approach could potentially be extended to other disease states and immunological phenotypes. In both the original and validation cohorts, the classifier was reported to diagnose cytomegalovirus status with high specificity and sensitivity. A few of the identified cytomegalovirus-associated TCR beta chains were confirmed in vitro to be specific for cytomegalovirus antigens. Most TCR sequences were observed very rarely across donors, whereas some public TCRs were present in many individuals.

What was sequenced was PBMCs. This receptor was obtained from a woman between 25 and 40 years old in good health and CMV-seropositive.

The CDR3 region reads CASSLRRIPGTEAFF. The sequence in DNA is TGCGCCAGCAGCTTGAGACGGATACCGGGCACTGAAGCTTTCTTT. Rearrangement joined TRBV5-1 to TRBJ1-1; the D gene cannot be named for sure. The germline V gene encodes CDR1 SGHRS and CDR2 YFSETQ. The CDR3 covers 15 residues, taking in both the cysteine and the phenylalanine. Left in the record is the CDR3 DNA by itself, 45 bases read in frame from the first base. V and J lose 1 base and 4 bases, and a span of 14 bases separates them.